A single sample is the source of the 19 T cell receptor beta chains below, sequenced in a study of blood T cell repertoires in COVID-19. Assay: immunoSEQ multiplex PCR; the TCRdb copy retains only in-frame clones and omits some. The sample holds around 280,000 clones; about 85% are singletons and the top ten take over 2%. Material: peripheral blood. These receptors were collected from a woman between 50 and 59 years old who had recovered from COVID-19.

This clone has a handful of counts. The rearrangement links TRBV5-1 to TRBJ2-3; D is perhaps TRBD1 (5 bases). CDR3 length: 16 amino acids. Trimming cost V 0 bases and J 4 bases, with 15 bases left between them. Germline V lookup: CDR1 SGHRS, CDR2 YFSETQ. This CDR3 is CASSLGGAWVPDTQYF. The CDR3 coding sequence is TGCGCCAGCAGCTTGGGGGGCGCCTGGGTACCAGATACGCAGTATTTT.

The chain couples TRBV2 to TRBJ2-7; D not certain. CDR1 is SNHLY and CDR2 is FYNNEI in the germline V gene. This CDR3 spans 13 amino acids. With 4 bases removed from V and 3 bases from J, the gap between germline ends came to 10 bases. Written as DNA, the CDR3 is TGTGCCAGCAGTGTTGGCAGGAACTACGAGCAGTACTTC. As protein: CASSVGRNYEQYF.

The rearrangement uses TRBV7-2 and TRBJ1-2; perhaps TRBD1 as D (6 bases). Germline lookup yields CDR1 SGHTA and CDR2 FQGNSA. Trimming left V 7 bases short and J 3 bases short, with 15 bases between. The CDR3 runs 14 residues. Here the CDR3 DNA reads TGTGCCAGCAAGGTACAGGGCGGCGACTATGGCTACACCTTC. This encodes CASKVQGGDYGYTF.

The chain uses TRBV19 and TRBJ2-4, with 10 positions matching TRBD1. Germline trimming cut 6 bases from V and 2 bases from J; bases unmatched to any gene: 7. The CDR3 is 16 residues long. Per the germline V gene, CDR1 is LNHDA and CDR2 is SQIVND (reference sequence). CDR3 residues: CASRTGTGDTKNIQYF. The CDR3 coding sequence is TGTGCCAGTAGAACCGGGACAGGGGATACCAAAAACATTCAGTACTTC.

This chain links TRBV4-3 with TRBJ2-2; D not certain. The germline gives CDR1 LGHNA, CDR2 YSLEER. Trimming pared 4 bases from V and 1 base from J, leaving 7 bases between. The CDR3 covers 14 residues. The CDR3 DNA is TGCGCCAGCAGCCTCTACCAGAACACCGGGGAGCTGTTTTTT. Translation: CASSLYQNTGELFF.

The chain joins TRBV3-1 (or the pseudogene TRBV3-2) to TRBJ2-5, with 13 bases fitting TRBD2. The CDR3 runs 17 residues. V shed 1 base, J shed 5 bases, and the junction held 7 bases outside the gene matches. The V gene's germline CDR1 is LGHDT and CDR2 YNNKEL (reference sequence). CDR3 sequence reads: CASSQVTGLAGAETQYF. CDR3 DNA sequence: TGTGCCAGCAGCCAAGTTACCGGACTAGCGGGAGCGGAGACCCAGTACTTC.

This rearrangement joins TRBV7-2 to TRBJ1-3; possibly TRBD1 for D (6 bases). From germline, CDR1 is SGHTA and CDR2 FQGNSA. The CDR3 runs 13 residues. Trimming removed 4 bases from V and 7 bases from J, with 11 bases in between. The CDR3: CASSYRQENTIYF. CDR3 coding DNA: TGTGCCAGCAGCTATAGACAGGAGAACACCATATATTTT.

The rearrangement joins TRBV28 to TRBJ1-2; a possible D gene is TRBD1 (5 bases). CDR1 MDHEN and CDR2 SYDVKM come from the germline V gene. The V end lost 1 base, the J end lost 5 bases, and 17 bases lay between the germline ends. The CDR3 runs 16 residues. Here the CDR3 DNA reads TGTGCCAGCAGTTTATTAGGCAGGGCGGGGGGTTATGGCTACACCTTC. Translating gives CASSLLGRAGGYGYTF.

This chain joins TRBV19 and TRBJ1-1, with a weak D call TRBD1 (6 bases). CDR1 LNHDA and CDR2 SQIVND come from the germline V gene (reference sequence). CDR3 size: 14 residues. The V and J ends lost 6 bases and 5 bases respectively, with 16 bases between them. The CDR3 protein is CASSTIGGGTEAFF. In DNA form, the CDR3 reads TGTGCCAGTAGCACCATAGGGGGGGGAACTGAAGCTTTCTTT.

This chain's CDR3 is CASSLGQGALNNYGYTF. The CDR3 nucleotides are TGTGCCAGCTCACTGGGACAGGGGGCCCTCAATAACTATGGCTACACCTTC. The chain employs TRBV18 and TRBJ1-2; TRBD1 matches 12 bases. This CDR3 contains 17 residues. The trim removed 4 bases at V and 1 base at J, leaving 7 bases unmatched. Germline loops: CDR1 KGHSH, CDR2 LQKENI.

The rearrangement links TRBV7-9 to TRBJ1-2; 7 bases match TRBD1. The CDR3 extends over 14 amino acids. Germline assignment: CDR1 SEHNR and CDR2 FQNEAQ (reference sequence). V was pared by 2 bases and J by 8 bases, with 8 bases of the junction left unmatched. CDR3: CASSLSEGALGYTF. As DNA, the CDR3 is TGTGCCAGCAGCTTATCTGAGGGGGCGTTGGGCTACACCTTC.

The chain's CDR3 is CASRLTSGVSYEQYF. CDR3 in DNA: TGTGCCAGCAGGCTCACTAGCGGGGTCTCCTACGAGCAGTACTTC. The chain employs TRBV2 and TRBJ2-7, with 10 bases lining up with TRBD2. The CDR3 is 15 amino acids. CDR1 and CDR2 (germline): SNHLY, FYNNEI. Trimming at V came to 6 bases and at J to 0 bases, leaving 5 bases not matched to a gene.

The chain has TRBV5-1 and TRBJ1-5; D may be TRBD1 (6 bases). The germline CDR1 and CDR2 sequences are SGHRS and YFSETQ. V gave up 4 bases and J gave up 9 bases, with 14 bases separating them. The length of the CDR3 is 13 residues. The CDR3 loop reads CASSRDQGGPQHF. CDR3 in DNA: TGCGCCAGCAGCCGGGATCAAGGGGGGCCCCAGCATTTT.

The J gene is TRBJ1-3, the V gene TRBV5-4; the match to TRBD1 covers 8 bases. Germline CDR1 SGHNT, CDR2 YYREEE (reference sequence). The CDR3 is 14 residues long. The V and J ends lost 3 bases and 4 bases, in that order; junction bases with no gene match: 3. CDR3 nucleotide sequence: TGTGCCAGCAGCTCCCGGGACAGGGGAAACACCATATATTTT. As protein: CASSSRDRGNTIYF.

This clone was found a few times. Additional DNA sequences in this sample encode the identical CDR3. The chain joins TRBV7-2 to TRBJ1-2; 7 bases line up with TRBD1. This CDR3 is 13 amino acids long. Trimming at V came to 5 bases and at J to 2 bases, leaving 2 bases not matched to a gene. From germline, CDR1 is SGHTA and CDR2 FQGNSA. The CDR3 here is CASSPGQNYGYTF. CDR3 sequence (DNA): TGTGCCAGCAGCCCGGGACAGAACTATGGCTACACCTTC. The complete variable domain, with remaining parts taken from reference TRBV7-2 and TRBJ1-2, reads GAGVSQSPSNKVTEKGKDVELRCDPISGHTALYWYRQSLGQGLEFLIYFQGNSAPDKSGLPSDRFSAERTGGSVSTLTIQRTQQEDSAVYLCASSPGQNYGYTFGSGTRLTVV.

This chain links TRBV7-9 with TRBJ2-7; D might be TRBD1 (5 bases). This CDR3 has 14 amino acids. V lost 6 bases and J lost 5, with 17 bases in between. In germline, CDR1 is SEHNR, CDR2 FQNEAQ (reference sequence). The CDR3 coding sequence is TGTGCCAGCAGTCCTCTTACCAGGGATCACGAGCAGTACTTC. This encodes CASSPLTRDHEQYF.

This chain joins TRBV4-2 and TRBJ2-7; TRBD2 is a possible D gene (6 bases). The V gene lost 2 bases and the J gene lost 7 bases, with 21 bases spanning the gap. This CDR3 spans 16 amino acids. Germline V gives CDR1 LGHNA, CDR2 YNFKEQ. CDR3 bases: TGTGCCAGCAGCCAACCGGGACTCTCTCCTGGCATAGAGCAGTACTTC. It encodes CASSQPGLSPGIEQYF.

There are a few counts of this clone. The rearrangement uses TRBV7-2 and TRBJ2-7; 11 bases map to TRBD2. The CDR3 is made up of 15 amino acids. CDR1 and CDR2 from the germline V gene are SGHTA and FQGNSA. V dropped 5 bases and J dropped 3; count of bases not matched to a gene: 6. The CDR3 region has the DNA TGTGCCAGCAGCAGTACTAGCGGGGGCCTCTACGAGCAGTACTTC. This sequence encodes CASSSTSGGLYEQYF.

The rearrangement joins TRBV7-6 to TRBJ1-6; 10 bases fit TRBD1. The CDR3 runs to 17 residues. V lost 5 bases to trimming and J lost 9 bases; unmatched junction nucleotides: 13. Germline V lookup: CDR1 SGHVS, CDR2 FNYEAQ. CDR3 loop: CASSRTGGVLYGSPLHF. DNA of the CDR3: TGTGCCAGCAGCCGGACAGGGGGAGTGTTATACGGTTCACCCCTCCACTTT.